This TCR beta chain was sequenced for a study of blood T cell repertoires in COVID-19. The germline V gene encodes CDR1 LGHNA and CDR2 YNFKEQ. The CDR3 extends over 17 amino acids. V lost 0 bases to trimming and J lost 3 bases, with 14 bases between them. As handled by the study authors: Amplification of reference gene primers was used by the study to estimate nucleated cell counts. Sequencing used immunoSEQ multiplex PCR; TCRdb keeps in-frame clones, though not all of them. For V, J and clone size, that table is used; D and trimming come from the DNA. This sample carries roughly 350,000 clones, roughly 90% of them seen once, and the ten largest clones take around a sixth.

The sample was PBMCs or T cells enriched from blood (not recorded which). The V and J genes are TRBV4-2 and TRBJ1-4; D not resolved. The receptor comes from a woman aged 25 to 45 who had recovered from COVID-19. The CDR3 is CASSQDAYRRANEKLFF. CDR3 in DNA: TGTGCCAGCAGCCAAGATGCGTACCGGAGGGCTAATGAAAAACTGTTTTTT.